This T cell receptor (beta chain) was observed in a study of OX40 agonist ivuxolimab in advanced cancers. Points from the study as a whole: Low levels of normalized T-cell clonal expansion also appeared in some nonresponders.

Points on this clone: What it binds is unknown.

The table came from immunoSEQ multiplex PCR; TCRdb's copy has only in-frame clones and leaves some out. The data contain fewer than 35,000 clones, around nine tenths of them singletons. The V end lost 0 bases, the J end lost 1 base, and 8 bases lay between the germline ends. Germline CDR1 MGHRA, CDR2 YSYEKL. The CDR3 is made up of 15 amino acids. The genes are TRBV4-1 and TRBJ2-3; D not resolved. The sequencing used CD4+ or CD8+ T cells sorted from blood, collected in a trial of the OX40 agonist ivuxolimab. This TCR was sampled from an adult with an advanced solid tumor such as melanoma, head and neck, liver or kidney cancer. The CDR3 DNA sequence: TGCGCCAGCAGCCAAGAGTTCCGAGGCACAGATACGCAGTATTTT. Translating it yields CASSQEFRGTDTQYF.